This T cell receptor (beta chain) was sequenced for a study of OX40 agonist ivuxolimab in advanced cancers. Overall study findings and caveats: There was clonal expansion of CD4+ and CD8+ blood T cells by week 6 at 0.1 to 3.0 mg/kg.

TCRdb keeps only in-frame clones here, not all; method: immunoSEQ multiplex PCR. The sample carries approximately 12,000 clones, under 75% recorded once. CDR3 size: 21 residues. V trimming: 2 bases; J trimming: 1 base; junction bases outside the gene matches: 19. Germline assignment: CDR1 GTSNPN and CDR2 SVGIG (reference sequence). Concerning this clone itself: The antigen is unknown.

The sample was CD4+ or CD8+ T cells sorted from blood, taken in a trial of the OX40 agonist ivuxolimab. This receptor was obtained from an adult with an advanced solid tumor such as melanoma, head and neck, liver or kidney cancer. This sequence joins TRBV30 and TRBJ1-6; 8 bases are a match to TRBD1. The CDR3 reads CAWSPPRRDRCQYSYNSPLHF. The DNA for the CDR3 is TGTGCCTGGAGTCCCCCCCGCCGGGACAGGTGTCAGTATTCCTATAATTCACCCCTCCACTTT.